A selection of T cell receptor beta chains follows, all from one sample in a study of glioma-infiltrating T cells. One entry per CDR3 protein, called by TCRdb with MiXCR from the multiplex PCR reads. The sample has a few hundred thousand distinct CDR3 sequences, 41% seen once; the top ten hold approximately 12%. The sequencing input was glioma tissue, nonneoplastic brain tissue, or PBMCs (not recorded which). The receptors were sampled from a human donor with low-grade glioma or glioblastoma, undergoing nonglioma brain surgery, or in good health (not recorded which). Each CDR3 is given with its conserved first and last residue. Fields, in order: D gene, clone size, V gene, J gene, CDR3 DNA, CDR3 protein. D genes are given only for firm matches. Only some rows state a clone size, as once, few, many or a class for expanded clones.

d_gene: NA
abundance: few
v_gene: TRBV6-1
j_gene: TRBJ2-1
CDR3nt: TGTGCCAGCAGTGAACAGAGACTAGGGAATGAGCAGTTCTTC
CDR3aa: CASSEQRLGNEQFF

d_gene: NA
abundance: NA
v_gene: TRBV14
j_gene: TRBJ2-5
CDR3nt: TGTGCCAGCAGCCTTTACAGGAGGGACTCACAAGAGACCCAGTACTTC
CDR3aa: CASSLYRRDSQETQYF

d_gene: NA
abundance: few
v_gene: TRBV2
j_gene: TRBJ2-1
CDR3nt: TGTGCCAGCAAGGCCATGATGAGTGAGCAGTTCTTC
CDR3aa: CASKAMMSEQFF

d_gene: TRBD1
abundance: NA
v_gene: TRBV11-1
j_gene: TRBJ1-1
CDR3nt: TGTGCCAGCAGCGAAGGAGTCCCGGGACAGGACACTGAAGCTTTCTTT
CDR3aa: CASSEGVPGQDTEAFF

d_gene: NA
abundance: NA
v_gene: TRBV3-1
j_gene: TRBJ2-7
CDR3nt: TGTGCCAGCAGCCAAGAATGGGATTCCGACAGAGCTCCCCCCTACGAGCAGTACTTC
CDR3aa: CASSQEWDSDRAPPYEQYF

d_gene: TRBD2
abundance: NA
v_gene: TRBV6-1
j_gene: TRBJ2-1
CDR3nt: TGTGCCAGCAGTCATAGGAGGGCGGGAGAAAGTTACAATGAGCAGTTCTTC
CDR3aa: CASSHRRAGESYNEQFF

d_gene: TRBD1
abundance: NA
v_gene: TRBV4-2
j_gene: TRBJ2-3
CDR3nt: TGTGCCAGCAGCCGACGGCGGACAGGGCTGGGGGATACGCGGTATTTT
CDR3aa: CASSRRRTGLGDTRYF

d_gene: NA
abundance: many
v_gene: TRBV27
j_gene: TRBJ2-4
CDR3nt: TGTGCCAGCCCCAGTGCCCGGGCGGGCATTCAGTACTTC
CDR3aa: CASPSARAGIQYF

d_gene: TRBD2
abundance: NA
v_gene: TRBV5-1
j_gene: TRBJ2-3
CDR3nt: TGCGCCAGCAGCTTGGGATCAGCGGGAGGCACAGATACGCAGTATTTT
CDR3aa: CASSLGSAGGTDTQYF

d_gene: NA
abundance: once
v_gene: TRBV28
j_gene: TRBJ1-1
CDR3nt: TGTGCCAGTAACTGGGGGGGACCCCTGAACTTGGCTTTCTTT
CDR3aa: CASNWGGPLNLAFF

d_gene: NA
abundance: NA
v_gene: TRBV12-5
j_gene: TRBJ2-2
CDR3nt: TGTGCTAGTGGTGAACACAACACCGGGGAGCTGTTTTTT
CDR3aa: CASGEHNTGELFF

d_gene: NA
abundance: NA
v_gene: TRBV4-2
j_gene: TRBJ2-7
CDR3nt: TGTGCCAGCAGCCAAGATGGGATGGACGAGCAGTACTTC
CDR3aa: CASSQDGMDEQYF

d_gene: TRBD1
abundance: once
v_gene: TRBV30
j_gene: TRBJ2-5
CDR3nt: TGTGCCTGGAATGCTGACAGGGTCCCGAGACAGTACTTC
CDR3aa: CAWNADRVPRQYF

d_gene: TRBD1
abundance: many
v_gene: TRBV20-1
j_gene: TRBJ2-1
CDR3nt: TGCAGTGCTAGTCGGGGGGACAGGGAGAATGAGCAGTTCTTC
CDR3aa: CSASRGDRENEQFF

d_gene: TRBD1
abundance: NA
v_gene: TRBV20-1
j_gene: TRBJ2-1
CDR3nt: TGCAGTGCTAGTGACAGGGGTGGGGAGACCCAGTTCTTC
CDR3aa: CSASDRGGETQFF

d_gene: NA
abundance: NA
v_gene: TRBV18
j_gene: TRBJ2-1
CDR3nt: TGTGTCAGCTCACCAAGGGGTTCGGACAATGAGCAGTTCTTC
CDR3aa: CVSSPRGSDNEQFF

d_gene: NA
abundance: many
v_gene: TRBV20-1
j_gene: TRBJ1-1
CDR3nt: TGCAGTGCGGCAGGCCTCATCGGTACTGAAGCTTTCTTT
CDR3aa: CSAAGLIGTEAFF

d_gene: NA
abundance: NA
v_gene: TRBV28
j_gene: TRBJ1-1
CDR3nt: TGTGCCAGCGGTTTTAGAAGGAACACTGAAGCTTTCTTT
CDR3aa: CASGFRRNTEAFF

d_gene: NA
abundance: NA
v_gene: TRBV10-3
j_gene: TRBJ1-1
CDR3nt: TGTGCCATCAGTGAGAAGGAGTGGGCTGAAGCTTTCTTT
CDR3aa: CAISEKEWAEAFF

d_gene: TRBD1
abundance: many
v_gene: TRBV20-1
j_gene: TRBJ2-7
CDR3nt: TGCAGTGCTAGTACCTCAGACAGGGGGCTTTACGAGCAGTACTTC
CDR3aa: CSASTSDRGLYEQYF

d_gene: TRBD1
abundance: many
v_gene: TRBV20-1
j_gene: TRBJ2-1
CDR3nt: TGCAGTGCTAGAGATCTCCCCGGGACAGGGTATGACAATGAGCAGTTCTTC
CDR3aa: CSARDLPGTGYDNEQFF

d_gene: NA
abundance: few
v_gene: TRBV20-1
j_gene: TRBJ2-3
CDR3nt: TGCAGTGCTAGAGATGGACTCAACACAGATACGCAGTATTTT
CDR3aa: CSARDGLNTDTQYF

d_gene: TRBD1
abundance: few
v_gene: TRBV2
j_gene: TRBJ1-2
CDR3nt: TGTGCCAGCAGTACGGGACAGGGAGGCGACTATGGCTACACCTTC
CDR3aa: CASSTGQGGDYGYTF

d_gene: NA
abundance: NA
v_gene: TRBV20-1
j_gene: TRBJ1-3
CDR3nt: TGCAGTGCCCTGACAGTCTACTCTGGAAACACCGTATATTTT
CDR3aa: CSALTVYSGNTVYF

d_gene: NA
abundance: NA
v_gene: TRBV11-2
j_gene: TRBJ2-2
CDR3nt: TGTGCCAGCAGCTTAGATCGGAAACAGGATGAACCGAACACCGGGGAGCTGTTTTTT
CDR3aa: CASSLDRKQDEPNTGELFF

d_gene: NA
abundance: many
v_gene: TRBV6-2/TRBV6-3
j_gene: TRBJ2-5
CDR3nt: TGTGCCAGCAGTTACTCGATTCGGACTGGGAACCAAGAGACCCAGTACTTC
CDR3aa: CASSYSIRTGNQETQYF

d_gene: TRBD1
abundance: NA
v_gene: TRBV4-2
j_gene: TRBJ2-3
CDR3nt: TGTGCCAGCAGCCAAAGGGACAGGGAGAGCACAGATACGCAGTATTTT
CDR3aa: CASSQRDRESTDTQYF

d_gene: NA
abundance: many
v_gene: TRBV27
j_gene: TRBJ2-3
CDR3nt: TGTGCCAGCAGTTATATTTCGTTCGGGAGCACAGATACGCAGTATTTT
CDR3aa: CASSYISFGSTDTQYF

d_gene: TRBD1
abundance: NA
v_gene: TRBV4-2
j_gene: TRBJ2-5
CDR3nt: TGTGCCAGCAGCCAAGCCGGGACAGGAGCGGAGGCCCAGTACTTC
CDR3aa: CASSQAGTGAEAQYF

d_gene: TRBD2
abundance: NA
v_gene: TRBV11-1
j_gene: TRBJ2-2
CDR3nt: TGTGCCAGCAGCCCTAGCGGGGCTAACACCGGGGAGCTGTTTTTT
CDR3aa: CASSPSGANTGELFF

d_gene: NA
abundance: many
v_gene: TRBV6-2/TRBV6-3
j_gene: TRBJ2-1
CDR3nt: TGTGCCAGCAGTTATGTCAGCGAAAGGGATGAGCAGTTCTTC
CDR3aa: CASSYVSERDEQFF

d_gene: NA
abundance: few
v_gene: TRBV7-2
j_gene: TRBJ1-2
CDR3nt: TGTGCCAGCAGCTTAGCGGAGGCCTTCGGGGGCTACACCTTC
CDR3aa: CASSLAEAFGGYTF

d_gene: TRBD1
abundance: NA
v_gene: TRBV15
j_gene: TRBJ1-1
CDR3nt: TGTGCCACCAGCCCCGGGACAGGGGGGGACACTGAAGCTTTCTTT
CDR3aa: CATSPGTGGDTEAFF

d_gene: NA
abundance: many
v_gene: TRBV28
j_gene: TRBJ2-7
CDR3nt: TGTGCCAGCAGGGGGCCGGGACGCATAACCTACGAGCAGTACTTC
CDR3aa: CASRGPGRITYEQYF

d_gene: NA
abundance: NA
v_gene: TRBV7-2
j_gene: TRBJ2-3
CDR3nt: TGTGCCAGCGGCTTAGAGGCTCCTGGCCCTCGGGAGCAGTATTTT
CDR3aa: CASGLEAPGPREQYF

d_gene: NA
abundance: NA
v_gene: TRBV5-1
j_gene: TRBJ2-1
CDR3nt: TGCGCCAGCAGCCTGGAATCCTACAATGAGCAGTTCTTC
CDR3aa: CASSLESYNEQFF

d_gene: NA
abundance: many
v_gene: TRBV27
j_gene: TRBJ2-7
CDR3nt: TGTGCCAGCAGTCAGAGTCTTAGTCAGGTCTCCTACGAGCAGTACTTC
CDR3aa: CASSQSLSQVSYEQYF

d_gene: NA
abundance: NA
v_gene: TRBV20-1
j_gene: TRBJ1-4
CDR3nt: TGCAGTGCTAGAAACTTCCGAGAGGCCGCAACTAATGTAAAACTGTTTTTT
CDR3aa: CSARNFREAATNVKLFF

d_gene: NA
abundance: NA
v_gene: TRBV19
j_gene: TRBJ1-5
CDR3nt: TGTGCCAGTAGTATGGAACATGTTGGTAGCAATCAGCCCCAGCATTTT
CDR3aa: CASSMEHVGSNQPQHF

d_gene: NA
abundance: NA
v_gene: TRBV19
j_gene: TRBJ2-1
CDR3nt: TGTGCCAGTACGGCCGCCAACTCCTACAATGAGCAGTTCTTC
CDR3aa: CASTAANSYNEQFF

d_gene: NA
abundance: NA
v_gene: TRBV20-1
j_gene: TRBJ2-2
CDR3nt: TGCAGTGCTAGAGATCCAGGATACGGGGAGCTGTTTTTT
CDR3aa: CSARDPGYGELFF

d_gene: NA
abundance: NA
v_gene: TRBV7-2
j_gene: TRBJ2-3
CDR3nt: TGTGCCAGCAGCTTAGGGCTCGGGTTTGGAGATACGCAGTATTTT
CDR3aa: CASSLGLGFGDTQYF

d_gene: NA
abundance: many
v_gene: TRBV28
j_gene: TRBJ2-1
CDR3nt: TGTGCCAGCAGTTTATTGGCCCCCAGCTATGAGCAGTTCTTC
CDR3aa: CASSLLAPSYEQFF

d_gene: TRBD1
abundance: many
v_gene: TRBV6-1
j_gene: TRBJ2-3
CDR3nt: TGTGCCAGCAGTCAACCCGGGACAGAGTACACAGATACGCAGTATTTT
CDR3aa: CASSQPGTEYTDTQYF

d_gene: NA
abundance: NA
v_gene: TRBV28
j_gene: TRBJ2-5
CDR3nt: TGTGCCAGCAGTTCTAATTCCCAGGCCCAGTACTTC
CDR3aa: CASSSNSQAQYF

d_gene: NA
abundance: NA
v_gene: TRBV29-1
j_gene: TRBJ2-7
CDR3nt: TGCAGCGTTGAAGATCGTCGGGGGGCCGACGAGCAGTACTTC
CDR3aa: CSVEDRRGADEQYF

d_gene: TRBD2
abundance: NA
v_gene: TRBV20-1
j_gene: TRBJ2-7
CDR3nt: TGCAGTGCTAGAGCTAGCGGGAGCCACGAGCAGTACTTC
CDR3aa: CSARASGSHEQYF

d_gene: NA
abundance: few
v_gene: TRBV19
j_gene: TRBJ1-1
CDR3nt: TGTGCCAGTAGTATTGGGGTGTATAACACTGAAGCTTTCTTT
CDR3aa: CASSIGVYNTEAFF

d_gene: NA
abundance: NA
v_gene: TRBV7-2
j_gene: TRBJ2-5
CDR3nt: TGTGCCAGCAGCTTAGCTCGACGGCTAGGGCAAGAGACCCAGTACTTC
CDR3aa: CASSLARRLGQETQYF

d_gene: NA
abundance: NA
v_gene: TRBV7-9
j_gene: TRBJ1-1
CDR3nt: TGTGCCAGCAGCTTTCTACGGACAGCCTTGAACACTGAAGCTTTCTTT
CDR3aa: CASSFLRTALNTEAFF

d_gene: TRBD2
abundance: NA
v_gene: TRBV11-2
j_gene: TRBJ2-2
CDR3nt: TGTGCCAGCAGCTCGAGGACTAGCGGGAGAAACGGGGAGCTGTTTTTT
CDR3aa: CASSSRTSGRNGELFF

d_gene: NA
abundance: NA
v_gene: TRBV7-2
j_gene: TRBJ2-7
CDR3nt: TGTGCCAGCAGCGGCCTCAATAGTGCTTACGAGCAGTACTTC
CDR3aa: CASSGLNSAYEQYF

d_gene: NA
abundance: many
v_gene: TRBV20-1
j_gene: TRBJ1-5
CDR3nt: TGCAGTGCTACCCAGGGTTATAGCAATCAGCCCCAGCATTTT
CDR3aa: CSATQGYSNQPQHF

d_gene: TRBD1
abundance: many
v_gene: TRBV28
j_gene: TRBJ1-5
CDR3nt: TGTGCCATCTACTCGGGACAGCACAATCAGCCCCAGCATTTT
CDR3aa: CAIYSGQHNQPQHF